This T cell receptor (beta chain) was retrieved from a study of post-analysis software for immune sequencing data. Study information: Courses of disease covered relapsing-remitting, secondary progressive and progressive-relapsing multiple sclerosis.

Findings of the study overall: Compared with controls, patients had more of about 5 TRBV segments, including TRBV5-6, TRBV5-1 and TRBV20-1.

Worth noting for this clonotype: As yet, its antigen is unknown.

Incorporated into the TCR beta cDNA libraries were unique molecular identifiers, which served to reduce PCR and sequencing biases. TCRdb called the PCR reads again in MiXCR, with one record for every CDR3 protein. The profile shows about 460,000 distinct CDR3 sequences, roughly 45% of them singletons. The V end lost 2 bases, the J end lost 3 bases, and 14 bases lay between the germline ends. The CDR3 consists of 16 residues. Germline-derived CDR1 and CDR2 are SGHRS and YFSETQ. This clonotype was sampled from a girl between 10 and 17 years old with multiple sclerosis. V gene TRBV5-1 combines with J gene TRBJ1-4, with D uncertain. The specimen was blood. CDR3 coding DNA: TGCGCCAGCAGCTTAGGGAAGACTGGAGCTAATGAAAAACTGTTTTTT. This gives the protein CASSLGKTGANEKLFF.